The sequence of this TCR beta chain was determined in a study of shared clonotypes between healthy human individuals. Study as a whole: Per donor, CD8 memory used one plate, CD8 naive used two, CD4 memory used three and CD4 naive used three. General study results and limits: Relative to their counterparts shared across all four donors, non-shared clonotypes exhibited diminished generation probabilities. Compared with memory subsets, naive subsets generally had larger estimated richness.

In its sample, this clone was seen a few times. Its antigen is unidentified. Other nucleotide sequences in the sample specify the same CDR3. Libraries were prepared by immunoSEQ multiplex PCR; TCRdb keeps only in-frame clonotypes and omits some of them. The table has about 2.4 million clones, approximately 94% seen once. Nashville, Tennessee was home to all donors, who were Caucasian adults. V shed 3 bases and J 5 bases; nucleotides not matched to a gene: 1. This CDR3 has 13 amino acids. Germline CDR1 is KGHSH and CDR2 is LQKENI. The material sequenced was naive CD4+ T cells from PBMCs. Subset given: CD45RA+ positively selected. This sequence originates from a man between 18 and 35 years old in good health. Some clones in this sample may be carry-over from other donors' samples. The V and J genes are TRBV18 and TRBJ1-2; TRBD1 agrees at 9 bases. The chain's CDR3 is CASSPGTGYGYTF. The CDR3 nucleotides read TGTGCCAGCTCACCCGGGACAGGGTATGGCTACACCTTC.